The 21 T cell receptor beta chains below come from one sample, sequenced in a study of T cell repertoires in cytomegalovirus infection. Antigens for these TCRs are unknown. Using its own MiXCR run on the reads, TCRdb lists one record per CDR3 protein. This sample yields approximately 770,000 distinct CDR3 sequences, of which about 27% are seen a single time; roughly 13% belongs to the top ten. The sequenced sample was cultured CD8+ T cells from PBMCs, obtained from culture after CMV antigen stimulation. These receptor sequences come from a human donor in good health (CMV status not recorded). Some clones in this sample may be carry-over from other donors' samples.

This chain uses TRBV12-3 or TRBV12-4 with TRBJ2-3; perhaps TRBD1 as D (6 bases). Trimming stripped 5 bases from V and 1 base from J, with 13 bases between. The CDR3 totals 15 residues. The CDR3 is CASSLAGDGTDTQYF. In nucleotides, the CDR3 is TGTGCCAGCAGTCTGGCAGGGGACGGCACAGATACGCAGTATTTT.

The chain employs TRBV19 and TRBJ1-5, with 7 bases that match TRBD1. The CDR3 has 18 amino acids. The V segment lost 0 bases and the J segment 0 bases; nucleotides outside the gene matches: 8. Germline V CDR1 and CDR2: LNHDA, SQIVND (reference sequence). CDR3 DNA sequence: TGTGCCAGTAGTATAGAGGGGACAGTCTTTCGTAGCAATCAGCCCCAGCATTTT. This codes for CASSIEGTVFRSNQPQHF.

There are a few counts of this clonotype. The rearrangement uses TRBV28 and TRBJ2-1; D remains ambiguous. Trimming took off 5 bases at V and 0 bases at J, with 14 bases between the two ends. The CDR3 runs 16 residues. Germline V gives CDR1 MDHEN, CDR2 SYDVKM. CDR3 residues: CASSTILERSYNEQFF. The CDR3 DNA sequence: TGTGCCAGCAGTACTATTCTAGAGCGCTCCTACAATGAGCAGTTCTTC.

V and J are TRBV13 and TRBJ2-1, with 9 bases aligning to TRBD1. J lost 7 bases, V lost 2 bases, and 6 bases had no gene match. The germline V gene has CDR1 PRHDT and CDR2 FYEKMQ (reference sequence). The CDR3 runs to 15 residues. CDR3 bases: TGTGCCAGCAGCTTACGACAGGGGGTTAGGAATGAGCAGTTCTTC. It encodes CASSLRQGVRNEQFF. Based on the CDR3 plus reference TRBV13 and TRBJ2-1, the full variable domain is AAGVIQSPRHLIKEKRETATLKCYPIPRHDTVYWYQQGPGQDPQFLISFYEKMQSDKGSIPDRFSAQQFSDYHSELNMSSLELGDSALYFCASSLRQGVRNEQFFGPGTRLTVL.

This clonotype was seen at least ten times. The chain has TRBV7-2 and TRBJ2-3, with unresolved D. The CDR3 runs to 15 residues. Trimming took 2 bases from V and 0 from J, leaving 9 bases between them. Germline V CDR1 and CDR2: SGHTA, FQGNSA. The CDR3 DNA sequence: TGTGCCAGCAGCTTATTTGCAGCTAGCACAGATACGCAGTATTTT. Protein sequence: CASSLFAASTDTQYF.

The J gene is TRBJ2-7, the V gene TRBV7-9; 8 nucleotides agree with TRBD1. Germline V gene data show CDR1 as SEHNR and CDR2 as FQNEAQ (reference sequence). This CDR3 spans 15 amino acids. After removal of 4 bases from V and 0 bases from J, the junction contained 5 bases not matched to a gene. The CDR3 is CASSSRTGSSYEQYF. CDR3 in DNA: TGTGCCAGCAGCTCCCGGACAGGGAGCTCCTACGAGCAGTACTTC.

There are a few counts of this clonotype. The chain recombines TRBV27 with TRBJ1-5, with TRBD1 as a possible D gene (5 bases). CDR3 length: 13 residues. Trimming pared 9 bases from V and 6 bases from J, leaving 15 bases between. Germline V CDR1 and CDR2: MNHEY, SMNVEV (reference sequence). The CDR3 region has the DNA TGTGCCAGTACCGCAGGGAGGGCTCAGCCCCAGCATTTT. Its protein product is CASTAGRAQPQHF.

This clonotype has more than one count but fewer than ten. This sequence joins TRBV27 and TRBJ2-1, with TRBD2 matching 7 bases. Trimming took 1 base from V and 6 from J; bases not matched to a gene: 9. Germline V CDR1 and CDR2: MNHEY, SMNVEV (reference sequence). There are 16 residues in the CDR3. The chain's CDR3 is CASSLFPGPGGNEQFF. The CDR3 bases are TGTGCCAGCAGTTTATTTCCGGGCCCGGGAGGCAATGAGCAGTTCTTC.

The rearrangement joins TRBV20-1 to TRBJ1-5, with D unclear. Germline CDR1 and CDR2: DFQATT and SNEGSKA (reference sequence). This CDR3 contains 12 residues. V was trimmed by 3 bases and J by 3 bases, leaving 6 bases between them. CDR3 in DNA: TGCAGTGCTAGGGGCTTCAATCAGCCCCAGCATTTT. Translating it yields CSARGFNQPQHF.

This clonotype was detected ten times or more. This chain joins TRBV28 and TRBJ1-1, with 9 bases aligning to TRBD1. Germline assignment: CDR1 MDHEN and CDR2 SYDVKM. The CDR3 is made up of 17 amino acids. After removal of 3 bases from V and 6 bases from J, the junction contained 14 bases not matched to a gene. The CDR3 loop reads CASSFLPGTGRSAEAFF. Here the CDR3 DNA reads TGTGCCAGCAGTTTCTTACCCGGGACAGGGCGAAGCGCTGAAGCTTTCTTT.

This clonotype has only a few counts. The chain employs TRBV7-2 and TRBJ1-5; D is perhaps TRBD1 (5 bases). The CDR3 is 17 residues long. CDR1 SGHTA and CDR2 FQGNSA come from the germline V gene. The ends were cut back, 5 bases at V and 1 base at J, with 18 bases in the middle. CDR3 bases: TGTGCCAGCAGCCCGAACCCGGACATCGCCAGCAATCAGCCCCAGCATTTT. It translates to CASSPNPDIASNQPQHF.

There are a few counts of this clonotype. V gene TRBV6-1 combines with J gene TRBJ2-2; D might be TRBD2 (5 bases). The CDR3 is 18 residues long. V lost 5 bases, J lost 3 bases, and 22 bases lay in between. Germline V CDR1 and CDR2: MNHNS, SASEGT. The CDR3 bases are TGTGCCAGCAGTTCCGGGCTTCCACCATCGAGGGACACCGGGGAGCTGTTTTTT. It is translated as CASSSGLPPSRDTGELFF.

This clonotype was detected many times. The V call is TRBV7-8, the J call TRBJ2-6; D perhaps matches TRBD1 (5 bases). Trimming took 1 base from V and 0 from J, leaving 13 bases between them. Germline assignment: CDR1 SGHVS and CDR2 FQNEAQ. The CDR3 spans 18 residues. The DNA of the CDR3 is TGTGCCAGCAGCTTAGGGCAGGGCCCTCTCTCTGGGGCCAACGTCCTGACTTTC. It specifies CASSLGQGPLSGANVLTF.

This clonotype was found many times. The chain carries TRBV6-1 and TRBJ2-3; D gene unclear. The germline V gene encodes CDR1 MNHNS and CDR2 SASEGT. The ends were cut back, 2 bases at V and 10 bases at J, with 10 bases in the middle. The CDR3 loop spans 12 amino acids. The CDR3, as DNA: TGTGCCAGCAGTGAATCCACTGCATCGCAGTATTTT. Translated, it gives CASSESTASQYF.

This clonotype was observed a handful of times. The chain has TRBV19 and TRBJ1-1; D is unclear. Trimming took off 1 base at V and 5 bases at J, with 14 bases between the two ends. Germline V CDR1 and CDR2: LNHDA, SQIVND (reference sequence). The CDR3 runs 15 residues. Written as DNA, the CDR3 is TGTGCCAGTAGTATAGCACCGGACGGTCAAACTGAAGCTTTCTTT. This encodes CASSIAPDGQTEAFF.

To note about this clonotype: The conserved final phenylalanine or tryptophan is absent from the CDR3, which likely points to a read error. This rearrangement joins TRBV12-3 or TRBV12-4 to TRBJ2-7; 8 bases map to TRBD1. With V trimmed by 4 bases and J by 0 bases, 11 bases remained unmatched. The CDR3 sequence is 17 residues long. For the CDR3, the DNA is TGTGCCAGCAGTTCGGTCCGGACAGGGAAAGGCTCCTACGAGCAGTACTTA. Its protein is CASSSVRTGKGSYEQYL.

This chain joins TRBV15 and TRBJ1-5; TRBD1 is a possible D gene (6 bases). V was pared by 3 bases and J by 11 bases, with 14 bases between. CDR1 LNHNV and CDR2 YYDKDF come from the germline V gene (reference sequence). The CDR3 runs 13 residues. Here the CDR3 reads CATSSNRGEAQHF. CDR3 coding DNA: TGTGCCACCAGCAGTAATAGGGGGGAAGCCCAGCATTTT.

This clonotype was counted a few times. This chain joins TRBV19 and TRBJ2-1, with 11 bases identical to TRBD2. J lost 5 bases, V lost 1 base, and 1 base had no gene match. This CDR3 spans 15 amino acids. Germline lookup yields CDR1 LNHDA and CDR2 SQIVND (reference sequence). The CDR3 is CASSIASGGHNEQFF. The CDR3, as DNA: TGTGCCAGTAGTATAGCTAGCGGGGGGCACAATGAGCAGTTCTTC.

The chain has TRBV19 and TRBJ1-1; D unresolved. V lost 5 bases to trimming and J lost 8 bases, with 12 bases between them. The length of the CDR3 is 12 residues. Germline CDR1 and CDR2: LNHDA and SQIVND (reference sequence). CDR3 bases: TGTGCCAGTAGTCTCGATACCTTCGAAGCTTTCTTT. This encodes CASSLDTFEAFF.

The gene calls are TRBV12-3 or TRBV12-4 and TRBJ1-5; 8 nucleotides agree with TRBD1. Trimming removed 5 bases from V and 5 bases from J; junction bases left unmatched: 5. The CDR3 runs to 14 residues. CDR3 residues: CASSPGQGHQPQHF. The CDR3 nucleotides are TGTGCCAGCAGTCCCGGACAGGGACATCAGCCCCAGCATTTT.

This clonotype was observed at least ten times. The V call is TRBV6-1, the J call TRBJ2-7; 8 bases fit TRBD2. Trimming at V came to 2 bases and at J to 3 bases, leaving 3 bases not matched to a gene. CDR1 is MNHNS, CDR2 SASEGT, per germline. The CDR3 is 14 residues long. CDR3 DNA sequence: TGTGCCAGCAGTGAATCCCTAGCGGGCTACGAGCAGTACTTC. As protein: CASSESLAGYEQYF.